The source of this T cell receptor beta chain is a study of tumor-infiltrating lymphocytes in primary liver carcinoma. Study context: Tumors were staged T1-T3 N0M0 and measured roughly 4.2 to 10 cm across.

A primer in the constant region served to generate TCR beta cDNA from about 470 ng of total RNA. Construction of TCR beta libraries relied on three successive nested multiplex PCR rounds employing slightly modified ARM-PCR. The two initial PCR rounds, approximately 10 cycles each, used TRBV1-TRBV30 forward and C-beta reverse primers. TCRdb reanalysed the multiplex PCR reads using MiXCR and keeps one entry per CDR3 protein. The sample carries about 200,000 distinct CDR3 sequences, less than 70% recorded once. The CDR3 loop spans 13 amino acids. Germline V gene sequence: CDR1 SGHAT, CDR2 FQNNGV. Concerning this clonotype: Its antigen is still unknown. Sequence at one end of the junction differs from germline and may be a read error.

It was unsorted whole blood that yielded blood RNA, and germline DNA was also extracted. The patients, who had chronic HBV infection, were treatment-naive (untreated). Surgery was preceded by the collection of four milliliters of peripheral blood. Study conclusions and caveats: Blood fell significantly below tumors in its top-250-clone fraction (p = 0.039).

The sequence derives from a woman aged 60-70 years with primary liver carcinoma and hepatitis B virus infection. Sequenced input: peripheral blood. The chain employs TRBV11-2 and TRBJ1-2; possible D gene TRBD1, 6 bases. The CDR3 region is CASSPGGGLDYTF. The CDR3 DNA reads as TGCGCCAGCAGCCCAGGTGGGGGGCTTGACTACACCTTC.